This TCR beta chain emerged from a study of blood T cells in healthy people across ages. Trimming removed 7 bases from V and 4 bases from J; junction bases left unmatched: 14. This CDR3 has 18 residues. Per the germline V gene, CDR1 is MNHNS and CDR2 is SASEGT. This clonotype appeared a few times. The antigen remains undetermined. With a J-beta primer mix and a sample-barcoded 5' primer, a second PCR ran roughly 6 to 11 cycles. MiXCR, applied by TCRdb to the 5' RACE reads, yields one record per CDR3 protein. The sample has approximately 1,000,000 distinct CDR3 sequences, around 43% seen once; the top ten hold 15% to 20%. Overall study findings and caveats: It was the long-lived donors that had more naive CD4+ cells and higher diversity than aged donors. Naive T cell percentage showed a strong correlation with the diversity of TCR beta.

The J gene is TRBJ2-5, the V gene TRBV6-1; 14 positions agree with TRBD2. The source is a woman aged 55-70 years in good health. Source material: blood. CDR3 residues: CASTPRGLAGVMIETQYF. The CDR3 nucleotides are TGTGCCAGCACCCCGAGGGGACTAGCGGGAGTGATGATAGAGACCCAGTACTTC.